A single T cell receptor (beta chain) is shown here with its context. These data are taken from a study of T cell changes during pregnancy in multiple sclerosis. This CDR3 spans 11 amino acids. In germline, CDR1 is MNHNY, CDR2 SVGAGI (reference sequence). V was shortened by 7 bases and J by 7 bases, with 7 bases between the two germline ends. The protocol was immunoSEQ multiplex PCR, while the TCRdb copy is restricted to in-frame clones and leaves out a portion. The repertoire holds 40,000 to 45,000 clones, with about 93% as singletons. This receptor was identified in a female donor with multiple sclerosis, enrolled in a pregnancy study. J is TRBJ1-4 and V is TRBV6-6; D remains unclear. This specimen was CD4+ T cells from peripheral blood mononuclear cells, taken in the third trimester of pregnancy. The CDR3 bases are TGTGCCAGCAAAGGCGGTGAAAAACTGTTTTTT. It translates to CASKGGEKLFF.